The 23 T cell receptor beta chains below all came from one sample that was sequenced in a study of Graves' ophthalmopathy and Graves' hyperthyroidism. RNA transcripts were the source from which TCR beta CDR3 regions were amplified. Second-round multiplex PCR followed a first-round RT-PCR using HTBI primers. MiXCR, run by TCRdb on the multiplex PCR reads, gives a single entry per CDR3 protein. This table has some 750,000 distinct CDR3 sequences, approximately 40% appearing once. Sequenced material: peripheral blood. The receptors here all came from an adult man with Graves' ophthalmopathy.

CDR3 sequence reads: CAIRDRGKDSPLHF. CDR3 DNA: TGTGCCATCAGGGACAGGGGGAAGGATTCACCCCTCCACTTT. V and J are TRBV10-3 and TRBJ1-6; 10 bases are a match to TRBD1. The junction had 4 bases not matched to a gene; V was cut back by 6 bases and J by 8 bases. Germline assignment: CDR1 ENHRY and CDR2 SYGVKD. The CDR3 covers 14 residues.

This clonotype showed up many times. The V and J genes are TRBV25-1 and TRBJ1-5; tentative D call: TRBD1 (5 bases). Germline loops: CDR1 MGHDK, CDR2 SYGVNS. V was shortened by 4 bases and J by 6 bases, with 13 bases between the two germline ends. The CDR3 is 14 amino acids. The CDR3 sequence is CASSVGELGQPQHF. CDR3 coding DNA: TGTGCCAGCAGTGTGGGGGAGCTTGGTCAGCCCCAGCATTTT.

The DNA for the CDR3 is TGTGCCAGCAGCTTACGGGGGGGCCCTGAAGCTTTCTTT. It is translated as CASSLRGGPEAFF. The gene calls are TRBV7-9 and TRBJ1-1, with D perhaps TRBD1 (6 bases). Deletions cut 2 bases from V and 6 bases from J, with 10 bases between. The CDR3 length is 13 residues. The V gene's germline CDR1 is SEHNR and CDR2 FQNEAQ (reference sequence). Full variable domain (rest looked up from reference TRBV7-9 and TRBJ1-1): DTGVSQNPRHKITKRGQNVTFRCDPISEHNRLYWYRQTLGQGPEFLTYFQNEAQLEKSRLLSDRFSAERPKGSFSTLEIQRTEQGDSAMYLCASSLRGGPEAFFGQGTRLTVV.

This clonotype was recorded a few times. Written as DNA, the CDR3 is TGTGCCAGCAGCGTAGGATGGGGGTTCACTGAAGCTTTCTTT. Its translation is CASSVGWGFTEAFF. The gene calls are TRBV9 and TRBJ1-1, with D maybe TRBD1 (5 bases). V lost 0 bases to trimming and J lost 4 bases, with 10 bases between them. This CDR3 has 14 amino acids. Germline V gives CDR1 SGDLS, CDR2 YYNGEE.

A few counts support this clonotype. One end of the junction is discordant with germline, which a read error may explain. J is TRBJ1-5 and V is TRBV10-2; D unclear. Germline-derived CDR1 and CDR2 are WSHSY and SAAADI. The CDR3 is 16 residues long. In DNA form, the CDR3 reads TGTGCCAGCAGTTACCCCGAGATGGGTCTCAATCAGCCCCAGCATTTT. Translation: CASSYPEMGLNQPQHF.

A few counts support this clonotype. V is TRBV20-1 and J is TRBJ2-7, with 8 nucleotides matching TRBD1. Germline V lookup: CDR1 DFQATT, CDR2 SNEGSKA (reference sequence). The CDR3 length is 14 residues. J was trimmed by 7 bases and V by 0 bases; bases with no gene match: 8. CDR3 in DNA: TGCAGTGCTAGAGATGGACAGGGCCCTGGGGAGCAGTACTTC. Translating it yields CSARDGQGPGEQYF.

This clonotype was recorded many times. J is TRBJ2-7 and V is TRBV7-3; the match to TRBD1 covers 8 bases. The J segment lost 6 bases and the V segment lost 4 bases, leaving 5 bases of the junction unmatched. CDR1 SGHTA and CDR2 FQGTGA come from the germline V gene. This CDR3 spans 13 amino acids. For the CDR3, the DNA is TGTGCCAGCAGCTGGACAGGGTATGGCGAGCAGTACTTC. It is translated as CASSWTGYGEQYF. Drawing the rest from reference TRBV7-3 and TRBJ2-7, the complete variable domain is GAGVSQTPSNKVTEKGKYVELRCDPISGHTALYWYRQSLGQGPEFLIYFQGTGAADDSGLPNDRFFAVRPEGSVSTLKIQRTERGDSAVYLCASSWTGYGEQYFGPGTRLTVT.

The chain employs TRBV20-1 and TRBJ2-6, with TRBD2 as a possible D gene (5 bases). The V end was cut by 0 bases, the J end by 0 bases, with 18 bases between. CDR1 DFQATT and CDR2 SNEGSKA come from the germline V gene (reference sequence). The CDR3 runs 19 residues. CDR3 coding DNA: TGCAGTGCTAGAGATCGAGGAGTCGGGAAAAGCTCTGGGGCCAACGTCCTGACTTTC. It encodes CSARDRGVGKSSGANVLTF.

Concerning this clonotype itself: The germline gene is not matched at one end of the junction; a read error may be the cause. The V gene is TRBV10-3, the J gene TRBJ2-5, with D possibly being TRBD1 (5 bases). CDR1 is ENHRY, CDR2 SYGVKD, per germline. The CDR3 runs 9 residues. For the CDR3, the DNA is TGTGCCATCAGTGAGTCACAGGACTTC. Its protein product is CAISESQDF.

A few counts support this clonotype. V is TRBV19 and J is TRBJ1-5, with D possibly matching TRBD1 (6 bases). This CDR3 has 16 residues. V was clipped by 4 bases and J by 2 bases, with 15 bases between them. Germline CDR1 and CDR2: LNHDA and SQIVND (reference sequence). The CDR3 DNA reads TGTGCCAGTAGTAGAACCCACAGGGTTGGCAATCAGCCCCAGCATTTT. Its protein product is CASSRTHRVGNQPQHF. Based on the CDR3 plus reference TRBV19 and TRBJ1-5, the full variable domain is DGGITQSPKYLFRKEGQNVTLSCEQNLNHDAMYWYRQDPGQGLRLIYYSQIVNDFQKGDIAEGYSVSREKKESFPLTVTSAQKNPTAFYLCASSRTHRVGNQPQHFGDGTRLSIL.

This clonotype has ten or more counts. The chain uses TRBV7-2 and TRBJ1-6, with TRBD1 matching 8 bases. The germline V gene encodes CDR1 SGHTA and CDR2 FQGNSA. V shed 6 bases and J 7 bases; nucleotides not matched to a gene: 8. CDR3 length: 15 amino acids. CDR3 amino acids: CASSWGGQGNSPLHF. The CDR3 nucleotides read TGTGCCAGCAGTTGGGGAGGACAGGGAAATTCACCCCTCCACTTT.

J is TRBJ2-3 and V is TRBV25-1; 9 nucleotides align to TRBD1. The junction had 3 bases not matched to a gene; V was cut back by 6 bases and J by 2 bases. The CDR3 is made up of 14 amino acids. Germline CDR1 is MGHDK and CDR2 is SYGVNS. The CDR3 protein is CASRGQGPTDTQYF. CDR3 DNA: TGTGCCAGCAGGGGACAGGGACCCACAGATACGCAGTATTTT.

This clonotype was recorded a few times. This rearrangement joins TRBV19 to TRBJ1-1; TRBD1 aligns across 10 bases. The germline CDR1 and CDR2 sequences are LNHDA and SQIVND (reference sequence). V was clipped by 3 bases and J by 6 bases; unmatched bases: 7. The CDR3 runs to 15 residues. Here the CDR3 reads CASSITGTGVAEAFF. The CDR3 DNA reads TGTGCCAGTAGTATCACCGGGACAGGGGTCGCTGAAGCTTTCTTT.

Concerning this clonotype itself: This sequence may be a read error, since a much larger clone differs from it by one base. This chain uses TRBV11-2 with TRBJ1-2; D remains unclear. In germline, CDR1 is SGHAT, CDR2 FQNNGV. The V gene lost 2 bases and the J gene lost 5 bases, with 18 bases spanning the gap. This CDR3 spans 16 amino acids. The CDR3 is CASSLRWNPREYGYTF. The DNA for the CDR3 is TGTGCCAGCAGCTTACGATGGAACCCGAGGGAGTATGGCTACACCTTC.

This clonotype has only a few counts. The CDR3 bases are TGTGCCAGCAGCGGACGAGACAGGCGGGGAGGTTGGCCCCAGCATTTT. Translating it yields CASSGRDRRGGWPQHF. The gene calls are TRBV2 and TRBJ1-5, with D tentatively TRBD1 (6 bases). This CDR3 has 16 amino acids. V was pared by 6 bases and J by 9 bases, with 24 bases between. CDR1 SNHLY and CDR2 FYNNEI come from the germline V gene.

The J gene is TRBJ2-2, the V gene TRBV11-2; D is possibly TRBD1 (5 bases). The germline gives CDR1 SGHAT, CDR2 FQNNGV. Trimming stripped 8 bases from V and 4 bases from J, with 14 bases between. The CDR3 length is 14 residues. CDR3 sequence (DNA): TGTGCCAGCTTCACAGGTTACTTCACCGGGGAGCTGTTTTTT. Its translation is CASFTGYFTGELFF.

A few counts support this clonotype. This chain links TRBV9 with TRBJ1-1; 8 bases map to TRBD1. The CDR3 covers 17 residues. After removal of 0 bases from V and 1 base from J, the junction contained 8 bases not matched to a gene. The germline gives CDR1 SGDLS, CDR2 YYNGEE. The CDR3 sequence is CASSVDLAGGPNTEAFF. The CDR3 bases are TGTGCCAGCAGCGTAGACTTGGCAGGGGGCCCGAACACTGAAGCTTTCTTT.

This clonotype appeared many times. V is TRBV29-1 and J is TRBJ1-1; D unclear. The germline gives CDR1 SQVTM, CDR2 ANQGSEA. V gave up 4 bases and J gave up 4 bases, with 7 bases separating them. The CDR3 is 11 residues long. The CDR3 region has the DNA TGCAGCGTTGCTGTTGGCACTGAAGCTTTCTTT. It yields the protein CSVAVGTEAFF.

This chain links TRBV2 with TRBJ1-4; D perhaps matches TRBD1 (5 bases). This CDR3 contains 14 residues. Trimming removed 4 bases at V and 7 bases at J, with 13 bases between. The germline gives CDR1 SNHLY, CDR2 FYNNEI. The CDR3 loop is CASSGGGLSEKLFF. DNA for the CDR3: TGTGCCAGCAGTGGGGGCGGGTTAAGTGAAAAACTGTTTTTT.

This clonotype was observed a handful of times. The CDR3 region has the DNA TGTGCCAGCAGCCTGTATGGGGCAGGGGCCTACGAGCAGTACTTC. Translated, it gives CASSLYGAGAYEQYF. The genes are TRBV9 and TRBJ2-7; D might be TRBD1 (6 bases). The V end was cut by 4 bases, the J end by 2 bases, with 16 bases between. The CDR3 loop spans 15 amino acids. The germline V gene has CDR1 SGDLS and CDR2 YYNGEE.

This clonotype has just a few counts. One end of the junction is discordant with germline, which a read error may explain. The chain links TRBV20-1 to TRBJ1-4; D is ambiguous. CDR1 is DFQATT and CDR2 is SNEGSKA in the germline V gene (reference sequence). The CDR3 covers 14 residues. In DNA form, the CDR3 reads TGCAGTGCTCGAGACCCACTGACTAATGAAAAACTGTTTTTT. The encoded protein is CSARDPLTNEKLFF.

As concerns this clonotype: This may be a read error, as it is one base from a much larger clone. The chain is built from TRBV10-3 and TRBJ1-1; D not certain. The V gene's germline CDR1 is ENHRY and CDR2 SYGVKD. CDR3 length: 14 amino acids. CDR3 in amino acids: CAISLQQSRTGAFF. DNA for the CDR3: TGTGCCATCAGTCTCCAACAAAGTCGGACTGGAGCTTTCTTT.

This clonotype was picked up a small number of times. The J gene is TRBJ1-2, the V gene TRBV10-3, with TRBD1 identical over 8 bases. CDR3 size: 15 residues. Germline CDR1 reads ENHRY; CDR2 reads SYGVKD. Trimming at V came to 10 bases and at J to 3 bases, leaving 13 bases not matched to a gene. In nucleotides, the CDR3 is TGTGCCAGCAGCGACAGGGGAGGAAGATACTATGGCTACACCTTC. Its protein is CASSDRGGRYYGYTF.